This T cell receptor beta chain was captured by sequencing in a study of OX40 agonist ivuxolimab in advanced cancers. At the level of the study: Hepatocellular carcinoma, melanoma, renal cell or head and neck cancer occurred in dose-escalation patients. Broader study findings: Some nonresponders likewise displayed low normalized T-cell clonal expansion.

This CDR3 spans 16 amino acids. V was cut by 1 base and J by 0 bases, with 13 bases left in between. Germline V CDR1 and CDR2: MGHDK, SYGVNS. Here immunoSEQ multiplex PCR was the method, and the copy in TCRdb shows in-frame clones only, minus some. The table has around 70,000 clones, 85% seen once. For this clone: What it binds is not known.

This clonotype was sampled from an adult with an advanced solid tumor such as melanoma, head and neck, liver or kidney cancer. The material was CD4+ or CD8+ T cells sorted from blood, obtained in a trial of the OX40 agonist ivuxolimab. The V and J genes are TRBV25-1 and TRBJ2-7; D tentatively fits TRBD1 or TRBD2 (5 bases each). CDR3 DNA sequence: TGTGCCAGCAGTGAATTCGGGACGGCCAGCTCCTACGAGCAGTACTTC. Protein: CASSEFGTASSYEQYF.